This T cell receptor (beta chain) stems from a study of T cells in Graves' hyperthyroidism and ophthalmopathy (dated by TCRdb to between 2018 and 2021). With respect to the entire study: Peripheral blood was collected at initial diagnosis, before any treatment. TCR V-J signatures able to tell the groups apart were searched for in a discovery cohort of some 100 patients, of whom approximately 40 had Graves' ophthalmopathy and about 55 had stable Graves' hyperthyroidism. Whether ophthalmopathy could be predicted prospectively was tested in an independent validation cohort made up of 18 hyperthyroidism patients plus 17 patients who later progressed to ophthalmopathy. The 95 to 100 discovery patients were divided at random into training and test sets in a 7:3 ratio. In six Graves' hyperthyroidism patients, the study also compared T-cell repertoires from thyroid tissue with T-cell repertoires from blood. After sampling, hyperthyroidism patients received methimazole starting at 30 mg daily, and ophthalmopathy patients received high-dose intravenous methylprednisolone. The paper reports TCR Vbeta CDR3 sequencing of 135 peripheral blood samples: 43 ophthalmopathy, about 75 hyperthyroidism and approximately 17 progressor patients. The study at large found these results: In validation, progression to ophthalmopathy was predicted by the model with 65% to 71% sensitivity and around 75% specificity, a median of about 6.8 months before onset. No statistical method was used to fix the sample size in advance, and group allocation was not hidden from the investigators. Ophthalmopathy was separated from stable hyperthyroidism by a 13 V-J signature model, with around 90% sensitivity and around 81% specificity obtained in cross-validation and 80%/75% obtained in testing. Blood samples also contained most of the expanded thyroid clonotypes (frequency above 0.001), which suggests that blood repertoires may reflect thyroid immune responses.

A patient counted as having stable Graves' hyperthyroidism if no progression to ophthalmopathy occurred over 18 months of follow-up. Hyperthyroidism patients were aged 18 to 65 years and newly diagnosed, with disease duration of less than 2 months. Exclusion was applied to patients with uncontrolled infections, other autoimmune diseases, pregnancy or lactation. Diagnoses were based on clinical symptoms, serum thyroxine and TRAb, thyroid ultrasound and orbital computed tomography. PBMCs were separated from 7.5 to 10 ml of fresh peripheral blood using Ficoll-Paque density gradient centrifugation. Trizol reagent was used to extract total RNA, and RNA quality was then checked on an Agilent 2100 Bioanalyzer. From its cysteine to its phenylalanine, the CDR3 spans 14 amino acids. The retained sequence is limited to the CDR3, 42 bases, with the frame set at the first base. V sheds 2 bases and J sheds 6 bases, leaving 14 bases between their ends. CDR1 and CDR2 (MNHNS, SASEGT) derive from the germline V gene.

Ten or more counts support this clonotype. The antigen this receptor binds is unknown. Per-nucleotide qualities are absent, and no much larger clonotype sits a single base away. The TCR beta CDR3 regions were amplified from RNA transcripts. A first-round RT-PCR of the TCR CDR3 used the HTBI primer set with the Qiagen OneStep RT-PCR kit. The libraries were constructed in a second round of multiplex PCR and then size-selected and purified. The libraries were sequenced on an Illumina HiSeq2000 using paired-end 100 bp reads. The published analysis was carried out like this. SOAPnuke was used to process the raw data, throwing out any read that contained adapters or uncalled bases, had a mean Phred below 15, or lacked an exact constant-primer or identifier match. COPE v1.2.5 was used to merge the high-quality paired reads, and each unique nucleotide sequence was defined as a clonotype. MiTCR v1.1 was used to align clonotypes to the IMGT TRBV, TRBD and TRBJ reference segments. Only V-J combinations with frequency above 0.0001, covering approximately 99% of repertoires, were analysed. A TCS score was defined as the ratio between F50 (clonal expansion) and ExV (chaos), using BLOSUM62-based TCRdist between CDR3 peptides within each V-J. Welch's t-statistics and random forest reduced 500 to 650 V-J features to about 12, which were used in a naive Bayes classifier (R e1071). TCRdb trimmed the raw reads at Q25, called clones with MiXCR and kept productive beta chains. Each record represents a unique CDR3 protein, reported with the most common genes and DNA among its rows. The authors' filters were not applied to this entry. Recorded for this sample are approximately 610,000 distinct CDR3 sequences; over 15% of them occurred a single time. The ten biggest clones cover 15% to 20% of the sample.

The sequence links TRBV6-1 to TRBJ2-7; the D gene is perhaps TRBD1, on 6 matching bases. The source of this sequence is a woman aged 18-29 years with Graves' hyperthyroidism. The specimen sequenced was blood. CDR3 loop: CASSELGIRGEQYF. The DNA reads as follows: TGTGCCAGCAGTGAATTGGGGATCAGGGGCGAGCAGTACTTC.